This entry lists 32 T cell receptor beta chains sequenced from one sample in a study of shared clonotypes between healthy human individuals. Measured with immunoSEQ multiplex PCR; TCRdb has only the in-frame clones, and not every one. The table shows under 1,100,000 clones, with approximately 78% occurring only once. Sequencing was carried out using memory CD4+ T cells from PBMCs. This sample's subset: CD45RA-negative fraction. The origin of the receptors is a man aged 18 to 30 in good health. Some clones in this sample may be carry-over from other donors' samples.

The sample holds a few counts of this clone. The rearrangement joins TRBV29-1 to TRBJ2-1; possibly TRBD2 for D (6 bases). Trimming took off 7 bases at V and 4 bases at J, with 14 bases between the two ends. CDR1 SQVTM and CDR2 ANQGSEA come from the germline V gene. CDR3 size: 13 residues. The CDR3 sequence is CSGCGLLYNEQFF. CDR3 in DNA: TGCAGCGGTTGTGGACTACTTTACAATGAGCAGTTCTTC.

This sequence joins TRBV6-1 and TRBJ2-7; D perhaps matches TRBD2 (6 bases). Germline lookup yields CDR1 MNHNS and CDR2 SASEGT. Between the trimmed V and J ends, which lost 3 bases and 0 bases, there was a span of 18 bases. The CDR3 is made up of 17 amino acids. CDR3 nucleotides: TGTGCCAGCAGTGATGGGGATATGGGGAGGACCTCCTACGAGCAGTACTTC. Protein sequence: CASSDGDMGRTSYEQYF.

This chain connects TRBV7-2 to TRBJ1-5, with D unresolved. The length of the CDR3 is 14 residues. Germline values: CDR1 SGHTA, CDR2 FQGNSA. Trimming stripped 2 bases from V and 0 bases from J, with 5 bases between. This CDR3 is CASSLTDSNQPQHF. Here the CDR3 DNA reads TGTGCCAGCAGCTTAACAGATAGCAATCAGCCCCAGCATTTT.

The genes are TRBV4-1 and TRBJ1-1; D is uncertain. The CDR3 extends over 14 amino acids. Trimming removed 4 bases at V and 6 bases at J, with 15 bases between. Germline lookup yields CDR1 MGHRA and CDR2 YSYEKL. The CDR3 coding sequence is TGCGCCAGCAGCCCTTTAGGTGTGGGGTCTGAAGCTTTCTTT. This sequence encodes CASSPLGVGSEAFF.

V gene TRBV6-5 combines with J gene TRBJ2-6; D uncertain. Germline CDR1 and CDR2: MNHEY and SVGAGI. The V end lost 6 bases, the J end lost 0 bases, and 6 bases lay between the germline ends. This CDR3 comprises 14 residues. The CDR3 sequence: CASRIYSGANVLTF. CDR3 DNA sequence: TGTGCCAGCAGAATCTACTCTGGGGCCAACGTCCTGACTTTC.

This clone has a handful of counts. The J gene is TRBJ2-2, the V gene TRBV6-4; 11 bases line up with TRBD2. Germline V gives CDR1 MRHNA, CDR2 SNTAGT. Trimming cost V 5 bases and J 0 bases; bases outside gene matches: 5. The CDR3 length is 17 residues. DNA for the CDR3: TGTGCCAGCAGTTTTAGCGGGAGGGCCTCGAACACCGGGGAGCTGTTTTTT. Amino acids: CASSFSGRASNTGELFF.

The rearrangement uses TRBV11-1 and TRBJ1-1, with D possibly matching TRBD1 (6 bases). Germline CDR1 reads SGHAT; CDR2 reads FQDESV (reference sequence). V was trimmed by 3 bases and J by 11 bases, leaving 16 bases between them. The CDR3 covers 13 residues. CDR3: CASSFLRGGEAFF. The CDR3 DNA is TGTGCCAGCAGCTTCCTCAGGGGTGGCGAGGCTTTCTTT.

The V and J genes are TRBV7-2 and TRBJ2-5; 13 nucleotides line up with TRBD2. Germline lookup yields CDR1 SGHTA and CDR2 FQGNSA. CDR3 size: 16 residues. V gave up 5 bases and J gave up 5 bases; unmatched junction bases: 8. The CDR3 DNA reads TGTGCCAGCAGCCCAGGACTAGCGGGAGTCGGGGAGACCCAGTACTTC. Its translation is CASSPGLAGVGETQYF.

This clone was detected a few times. V gene TRBV2 combines with J gene TRBJ1-2, with 9 bases fitting TRBD1. The CDR3 has 14 residues. J gave up 4 bases and V 5 bases, and 5 bases lay outside the gene matches. Per the germline V gene, CDR1 is SNHLY and CDR2 is FYNNEI. CDR3 DNA: TGTGCCAGCAGTCGGGGACAGGGACCCTATGGCTACACCTTC. This sequence encodes CASSRGQGPYGYTF.

The chain combines TRBV29-1 with TRBJ1-3; no clear D gene. Germline V gene sequence: CDR1 SQVTM, CDR2 ANQGSEA. There are 14 residues in the CDR3. V was pared by 4 bases and J by 0 bases, with 10 bases between. CDR3 in amino acids: CSVAGQHSGNTIYF. The CDR3, as DNA: TGCAGCGTTGCTGGGCAGCACTCTGGAAACACCATATATTTT. Full variable domain (rest looked up from reference TRBV29-1 and TRBJ1-3): SAVISQKPSRDICQRGTSLTIQCQVDSQVTMMFWYRQQPGQSLTLIATANQGSEATYESGFVIDKFPISRPNLTFSTLTVSNMSPEDSSIYLCSVAGQHSGNTIYFGEGSWLTVV.

V gene TRBV13 combines with J gene TRBJ2-7; D uncertain. This CDR3 is 15 amino acids long. V dropped 2 bases and J dropped 5 bases, with 16 bases sitting between them. Germline values: CDR1 PRHDT, CDR2 FYEKMQ (reference sequence). CDR3 loop: CASSLRLDPPDEQYF. The CDR3 DNA is TGTGCCAGCAGCTTACGTCTAGACCCTCCCGACGAGCAGTACTTC.

The chain uses TRBV10-2 and TRBJ2-2; 11 nucleotides align to TRBD2. Germline CDR1 reads WSHSY; CDR2 reads SAAADI. The CDR3 covers 16 residues. V shed 3 bases, J shed 8 bases, and the junction held 8 bases outside the gene matches. In nucleotides, the CDR3 is TGCGCCAGCAGTGATTTACTAGCGGGAGTAGCGGGGGAGCTGTTTTTT. Residues: CASSDLLAGVAGELFF.

There are a few counts of this clone. The V gene is TRBV6-5, the J gene TRBJ2-3; D gene uncertain. The CDR3 runs 11 residues. Germline assignment: CDR1 MNHEY and CDR2 SVGAGI. The V end lost 6 bases, the J end lost 6 bases, and 7 bases lay between the germline ends. CDR3 sequence: CASRHRDTQYF. DNA for the CDR3: TGTGCCAGCAGGCATCGTGATACGCAGTATTTT.

This clone has a single count. The rearrangement links TRBV15 to TRBJ1-2; D perhaps matches TRBD1 (5 bases). CDR1 and CDR2 from the germline V gene are LNHNV and YYDKDF (reference sequence). Trimming took 4 bases from V and 6 from J, leaving 18 bases between them. The length of the CDR3 is 15 residues. The CDR3 loop reads CATSTDPWGGNGYTF. Here the CDR3 DNA reads TGTGCCACCAGCACCGACCCTTGGGGGGGGAATGGCTACACCTTC.

The chain carries TRBV27 and TRBJ2-1; 11 nucleotides agree with TRBD1. V trimming: 4 bases; J trimming: 15 bases; junction bases outside the gene matches: 23. Germline V gene lookup returns CDR1 MNHEY and CDR2 SMNVEV (reference sequence). This CDR3 is built from 18 residues. The CDR3 here is CASSSRDRGLSGRGVWFF. The CDR3, as DNA: TGTGCCAGCAGTTCCCGGGACAGGGGGTTGTCGGGTAGGGGCGTATGGTTCTTC.

This clone was detected once. The V and J genes are TRBV18 and TRBJ2-7; D possibly uses TRBD1 or TRBD2 (5 bases each). V was trimmed by 1 base and J by 6 bases, leaving 16 bases between them. Looked up from germline, CDR1 is KGHSH and CDR2 is LQKENI. This CDR3 region has 15 residues. This CDR3 reads CASSPRKTTEGEQYF. CDR3 in DNA: TGTGCCAGCTCACCACGGAAAACGACAGAGGGCGAGCAGTACTTC.

This CDR3 is CASSSGIYNEQFF. The CDR3 coding sequence is TGTGCCAGCAGCTCAGGGATCTACAATGAGCAGTTCTTC. V and J are TRBV7-2 and TRBJ2-1; D is perhaps TRBD1 (5 bases). Between the trimmed V and J ends, which lost 4 bases and 3 bases, there was a span of 7 bases. Germline assignment: CDR1 SGHTA and CDR2 FQGNSA. The CDR3 runs to 13 residues.

The J gene is TRBJ1-5, the V gene TRBV28; 9 positions agree with TRBD1. Germline V gene lookup returns CDR1 MDHEN and CDR2 SYDVKM. The CDR3 consists of 15 residues. Germline trimming cut 2 bases from V and 4 bases from J; bases unmatched to any gene: 3. This CDR3 is CASSLPQGANQPQHF. The CDR3 region has the DNA TGTGCCAGCAGTTTACCACAGGGGGCAAATCAGCCCCAGCATTTT.

With regard to this clone: The sample contains more than one DNA sequence encoding this CDR3. The chain uses TRBV28 and TRBJ1-2; D not resolved. Germline V gene data show CDR1 as MDHEN and CDR2 as SYDVKM. The CDR3 extends over 11 amino acids. Trimming pared 3 bases from V and 8 bases from J, leaving 7 bases between. CDR3 nucleotide sequence: TGTGCCAGCAGTTTGCTGAGCGGCTACACCTTC. Protein sequence: CASSLLSGYTF.

This rearrangement joins TRBV5-1 to TRBJ1-2; D unresolved. Between the trimmed V and J ends, which lost 4 bases and 3 bases, there was a span of 10 bases. CDR1 and CDR2 (germline): SGHRS, YFSETQ. The CDR3 loop spans 13 amino acids. For the CDR3, the DNA is TGCGCCAGCAGCCTGGACTCTGACTATGGCTACACCTTC. It codes for CASSLDSDYGYTF.

V gene TRBV7-2 combines with J gene TRBJ2-5; TRBD2 matches at 8 bases. Germline lookup yields CDR1 SGHTA and CDR2 FQGNSA. The CDR3 has 15 amino acids. J lost 5 bases, V lost 4 bases, and 9 bases had no gene match. CDR3 amino acids: CASSSGGGRRETQYF. The CDR3 DNA sequence: TGTGCCAGCAGCTCCGGCGGGGGGCGCCGGGAGACCCAGTACTTC. Supplemented by reference TRBV7-2 and TRBJ2-5, the full variable domain reads GAGVSQSPSNKVTEKGKDVELRCDPISGHTALYWYRQSLGQGLEFLIYFQGNSAPDKSGLPSDRFSAERTGGSVSTLTIQRTQQEDSAVYLCASSSGGGRRETQYFGPGTRLLVL.

The CDR3, as DNA: TGTGCCAGGAGAAACCTAAGGGGCACTGAAGCTTTCTTT. Translating it yields CARRNLRGTEAFF. The V call is TRBV2, the J call TRBJ1-1, with a possible D match to TRBD1 (5 bases). This CDR3 is 13 amino acids long. Germline assignment: CDR1 SNHLY and CDR2 FYNNEI. Trimming pared 9 bases from V and 4 bases from J, leaving 15 bases between.

CDR3 bases: TGTGCCAGCAGTGAGGATTCTAGCGGGAGTAATGAGCAGTTCTTC. Translating gives CASSEDSSGSNEQFF. The chain joins TRBV2 to TRBJ2-1; 10 bases match TRBD2. Germline CDR1 is SNHLY and CDR2 is FYNNEI. This CDR3 spans 15 amino acids. J was trimmed by 7 bases and V by 3 bases; bases with no gene match: 6.

This chain connects TRBV7-8 to TRBJ2-1, with D perhaps matching TRBD2 (5 bases). CDR3 length: 14 residues. Trimming left V 5 bases short and J 6 bases short, with 14 bases between. Germline V gene data show CDR1 as SGHVS and CDR2 as FQNEAQ. The CDR3 DNA reads as TGTGCCAGCAGCCCCCGGAGGCTAGCCAATGAGCAGTTCTTC. This translates into CASSPRRLANEQFF. The variable domain in full, with the rest retrieved from reference TRBV7-8 and TRBJ2-1, is GAGVSQSPRYKVAKRGQDVALRCDPISGHVSLFWYQQALGQGPEFLTYFQNEAQLDKSGLPSDRFFAERPEGSVSTLKIQRTQQEDSAVYLCASSPRRLANEQFFGPGTRLTVL.

This clone occurred a few times. V and J are TRBV18 and TRBJ2-6, with D unresolved. The CDR3 is made up of 15 amino acids. CDR1 is KGHSH, CDR2 LQKENI, per germline. Trimming took off 4 bases at V and 1 base at J, with 8 bases between the two ends. The CDR3, as DNA: TGTGCCAGCTCACAACAGCTATCTGGGGCCAACGTCCTGACTTTC. Protein: CASSQQLSGANVLTF.

The gene calls are TRBV5-1 and TRBJ2-2; TRBD1 is a possible D gene (5 bases). Germline CDR1 SGHRS, CDR2 YFSETQ. This CDR3 has 15 amino acids. V was pared by 3 bases and J by 2 bases, with 11 bases between. The CDR3 here is CASSWDQGNTGELFF. CDR3 coding DNA: TGCGCCAGCAGCTGGGATCAGGGAAACACCGGGGAGCTGTTTTTT. Using reference TRBV5-1 and TRBJ2-2 for the parts outside the CDR3, the full variable domain is KAGVTQTPRYLIKTRGQQVTLSCSPISGHRSVSWYQQTPGQGLQFLFEYFSETQRNKGNFPGRFSGRQFSNSRSEMNVSTLELGDSALYLCASSWDQGNTGELFFGEGSRLTVL.

This chain joins TRBV7-8 and TRBJ1-2; possibly TRBD1 for D (6 bases). Germline CDR1 SGHVS, CDR2 FQNEAQ. The CDR3 runs 14 residues. Trimming left V 3 bases short and J 6 bases short, with 14 bases between. This CDR3 reads CASSFGGREDGYTF. The DNA of the CDR3 is TGTGCCAGCAGCTTCGGGGGCAGGGAGGATGGCTACACCTTC.

The chain carries TRBV19 and TRBJ1-2; D is unclear. This CDR3 is 11 amino acids long. Germline V CDR1 and CDR2: LNHDA, SQIVND (reference sequence). V was clipped by 3 bases and J by 14 bases, with 13 bases between them. CDR3 in DNA: TGTGCCAGTAGTATCGGGCAGTTTCCAACCTTC. Protein sequence: CASSIGQFPTF.

CDR3: CASSLMRDNEQYF. As DNA, the CDR3 is TGTGCCAGCAGCTTAATGAGAGACAACGAGCAGTACTTC. The chain uses TRBV7-2 and TRBJ2-7; D is ambiguous. The CDR3 is 13 amino acids. V dropped 2 bases and J dropped 5 bases, with 10 bases sitting between them. Germline assignment: CDR1 SGHTA and CDR2 FQGNSA.

This chain uses TRBV27 with TRBJ1-4; D gene unclear. The CDR3 loop spans 14 amino acids. Germline V gives CDR1 MNHEY, CDR2 SMNVEV (reference sequence). The V gene lost 4 bases and the J gene lost 5 bases, with 11 bases spanning the gap. CDR3 sequence: CASSSSSSNEKLFF. In DNA, the CDR3 is TGTGCCAGCAGTTCCTCCAGCTCAAATGAAAAACTGTTTTTT.

This chain links TRBV5-1 with TRBJ2-1, with TRBD1 matching over 9 bases. The CDR3 sequence is 16 residues long. Germline values: CDR1 SGHRS, CDR2 YFSETQ. Losses at the gene ends were 0 bases for V and 5 bases for J; bases not matched to a gene: 6. The CDR3 nucleotides are TGCGCCAGCAGCTTGGCCGGGACAGGGAAGAACAATGAGCAGTTCTTC. This encodes CASSLAGTGKNNEQFF.

J is TRBJ2-2 and V is TRBV10-3; D is perhaps TRBD1 or TRBD2 (6 bases each). The CDR3 is 15 residues long. Germline loops: CDR1 ENHRY, CDR2 SYGVKD. Trimming took 10 bases from V and 5 from J, leaving 20 bases between them. DNA for the CDR3: TGTGCCAACAGGGCAAGGGGGGCCGGGACCGGGGAGCTGTTTTTT. Protein sequence: CANRARGAGTGELFF.